What follows describes a single T cell receptor (beta chain). The data belong to a study of blood T cell repertoires in COVID-19. Study information: Acute-phase and convalescent COVID-19 samples originated in the United States, Italy and Spain. In each case, the material was cDNA or gDNA derived from T cells, B-cell-depleted T cells, or PBMCs.

The CDR3 is 16 residues long. In germline, CDR1 is KGHSH, CDR2 LQKENI. Trimming stripped 2 bases from V and 0 bases from J, with 12 bases between. Authors' methods: Amplification with reference gene primers provided the estimates of nucleated cell counts. Sequenced by immunoSEQ multiplex PCR; TCRdb stores in-frame clones only, minus some. V, J and clone size derive from that table, while D and trimming were established from the DNA sequence. This repertoire shows about 62,000 clones, 86% found once; its top ten account for around 1.3%. J is TRBJ2-3 and V is TRBV18; D unclear. Source material: peripheral blood. The sequence came from a woman older than 75 with acute or convalescent COVID-19. The CDR3 sequence is CASSPNSLLSTDTQYF. The CDR3 nucleotides read TGTGCCAGCTCACCAAATTCCCTCTTAAGCACAGATACGCAGTATTTT. The whole variable domain, filled in from reference TRBV18 and TRBJ2-3, reads NAGVMQNPRHLVRRRGQEARLRCSPMKGHSHVYWYRQLPEEGLKFMVYLQKENIIDESGMPKERFSAEFPKEGPSILRIQQVVRGDSAAYFCASSPNSLLSTDTQYFGPGTRLTVL.